A selection of T cell receptor beta chains follows, all from one sample in a study of T cell repertoires in aging, cancer and after chemotherapy. TCRdb used MiXCR to reprocess the multiplex PCR reads, holding one entry per CDR3 protein. The repertoire consists of about 1,000 distinct CDR3 sequences, with around 29% occurring once and the leading ten covering over 25%. Source material: blood. These receptors were obtained from a human donor with a solid tumor. The CDR3 runs from the conserved cysteine through the conserved F or W. Fields, in order: J gene, D gene, clone size, V gene, CDR3 DNA, CDR3 protein. A D gene is named only where the DNA matches it firmly. Clone size is shown for a subset of rows, as once, few, many or a class of expanded clone.

j_gene: TRBJ1-2; d_gene: -; abundance: -; v_gene: TRBV2; CDR3nt: TGTGCCAGCAGTTCGACAGCCGCTAACTATGGCTACACCTTC; CDR3aa: CASSSTAANYGYTF
j_gene: TRBJ2-1; d_gene: -; abundance: medium-sized; v_gene: TRBV11-3; CDR3nt: TGTGCCAGCAGCTCACAGGCGTACAATGAGCAGTTCTTC; CDR3aa: CASSSQAYNEQFF
j_gene: TRBJ1-1; d_gene: -; abundance: medium-sized; v_gene: TRBV7-9; CDR3nt: TGTGCCAGCAGGCAGGGCGTGAACACTGAAGCTTTCTTT; CDR3aa: CASRQGVNTEAFF
j_gene: TRBJ1-5; d_gene: -; abundance: medium-sized; v_gene: TRBV5-6; CDR3nt: TGTGCCAGCAGCTTGGGGGGGGGCCAGCCCCAGCATTTT; CDR3aa: CASSLGGGQPQHF
j_gene: TRBJ1-6; d_gene: TRBD1; abundance: -; v_gene: TRBV7-6; CDR3nt: TGTGCCAGCAGCCGTACAGGGGGAAATTCACCCCTCCACTTT; CDR3aa: CASSRTGGNSPLHF
j_gene: TRBJ1-1; d_gene: -; abundance: -; v_gene: TRBV7-2; CDR3nt: TGTGCCAGCAGCTCCTGGACGACGAACACTGAAGCTTTCTTT; CDR3aa: CASSSWTTNTEAFF
j_gene: TRBJ1-2; d_gene: -; abundance: -; v_gene: TRBV11-2; CDR3nt: TGTGCCAGCAGCTTGGTGGCAGGATGGAATGGCTACACCTTC; CDR3aa: CASSLVAGWNGYTF
j_gene: TRBJ1-5; d_gene: TRBD1; abundance: large; v_gene: TRBV29-1; CDR3nt: TGCAGCGTTGCGATAGGACAGGGAAATCAGCCCCAGCATTTT; CDR3aa: CSVAIGQGNQPQHF
j_gene: TRBJ1-5; d_gene: TRBD1; abundance: -; v_gene: TRBV20-1; CDR3nt: TGCAGTGCTAGATATCAGGGGGGAGAATATAGCAATCAGCCCCAGCATTTT; CDR3aa: CSARYQGGEYSNQPQHF
j_gene: TRBJ1-5; d_gene: -; abundance: -; v_gene: TRBV2; CDR3nt: TGTGCCGTGGGGGGCAATCAGCCCCAGCATTTT; CDR3aa: CAVGGNQPQHF
j_gene: TRBJ2-6; d_gene: -; abundance: -; v_gene: TRBV29-1; CDR3nt: TGCAGCGTTGAAGAGTTTGCGGATTCTGGGGCCAACGTCCTGACTTTC; CDR3aa: CSVEEFADSGANVLTF
j_gene: TRBJ2-1; d_gene: -; abundance: large; v_gene: TRBV7-2; CDR3nt: TGTGCCAGCAGGGCGGGACAGCTTTACAATGAGCAGTTCTTC; CDR3aa: CASRAGQLYNEQFF
j_gene: TRBJ1-5; d_gene: -; abundance: -; v_gene: TRBV7-3; CDR3nt: TGTGCCAGCAGCTCGGACATTTATAGCAATCAGCCCCAGCATTTT; CDR3aa: CASSSDIYSNQPQHF
j_gene: TRBJ1-1; d_gene: -; abundance: -; v_gene: TRBV5-1; CDR3nt: TGCGCCAGCAGTGCCGATACCTTGGGGGTCACTGAAGCTTTCTTT; CDR3aa: CASSADTLGVTEAFF
j_gene: TRBJ2-7; d_gene: -; abundance: few; v_gene: TRBV21-1; CDR3nt: TGTGCCAGCAGCAAAACCTACGAGCAGTACTTC; CDR3aa: CASSKTYEQYF
j_gene: TRBJ2-2; d_gene: -; abundance: few; v_gene: TRBV4-1; CDR3nt: TGCGCCAGCAGCCAAGGGCAACAGGGCCTGGGGGAGCTGTTTTTT; CDR3aa: CASSQGQQGLGELFF
j_gene: TRBJ2-2; d_gene: TRBD1; abundance: medium-sized; v_gene: TRBV11-3; CDR3nt: TGTGCCAGCAGCAAGGACAGGTTCACCGGGGAGCTGTTTTTT; CDR3aa: CASSKDRFTGELFF
j_gene: TRBJ2-1; d_gene: TRBD2; abundance: medium-sized; v_gene: TRBV20-1; CDR3nt: TGCAGTGCTAGACTCTTCGGCGGGAGCCAAGTGGGGAATGAGCAGTTCTTC; CDR3aa: CSARLFGGSQVGNEQFF
j_gene: TRBJ1-5; d_gene: -; abundance: -; v_gene: TRBV19; CDR3nt: TGTGCCATTAGTATGTTCTCGAGTGACAATCAGACCCAGCATTTT; CDR3aa: CAISMFSSDNQTQHF
j_gene: TRBJ2-1; d_gene: TRBD2; abundance: large; v_gene: TRBV7-2; CDR3nt: TGTGCCAGCAGTCCTCCGGGACTAGCGCAGTTCTTC; CDR3aa: CASSPPGLAQFF
j_gene: TRBJ2-1; d_gene: -; abundance: -; v_gene: TRBV7-6; CDR3nt: TGTGCCAGCAGCCTAAAAGGGTATATGGGTGACAGGACGGCGAGGAATGAGCAGTTCTTC; CDR3aa: CASSLKGYMGDRTARNEQFF
j_gene: TRBJ1-5; d_gene: -; abundance: medium-sized; v_gene: TRBV20-1; CDR3nt: TGCAGTGCTAGAGATCGTTTGGCTCTACCCAATCAGCCCCAGCATTTT; CDR3aa: CSARDRLALPNQPQHF
j_gene: TRBJ2-3; d_gene: TRBD1; abundance: -; v_gene: TRBV7-3; CDR3nt: TGTGCCAGTAGCCACAGGGGGCTAAGAACAGATACGCAGTATTTT; CDR3aa: CASSHRGLRTDTQYF
j_gene: TRBJ1-2; d_gene: -; abundance: -; v_gene: TRBV29-1; CDR3nt: TGCAGCGTTGGGGGGACCTATGGCTACACCTTC; CDR3aa: CSVGGTYGYTF
j_gene: TRBJ1-2; d_gene: -; abundance: medium-sized; v_gene: TRBV29-1; CDR3nt: TGCAGCGTTCTACTGACCTATGGCTACACCTTC; CDR3aa: CSVLLTYGYTF
j_gene: TRBJ1-2; d_gene: -; abundance: -; v_gene: TRBV6-5; CDR3nt: TGTGCCAGCAGTCAAGGGACACCGACGAGCTATGGCTACACCTTC; CDR3aa: CASSQGTPTSYGYTF
j_gene: TRBJ2-3; d_gene: -; abundance: medium-sized; v_gene: TRBV29-1; CDR3nt: TGCAGCGTGATGGGGGACGGGAGTGTGCAGTATTTT; CDR3aa: CSVMGDGSVQYF
j_gene: TRBJ2-5; d_gene: TRBD2; abundance: -; v_gene: TRBV29-1; CDR3nt: TGCAGCGTGAGTGTGGGAGCGGGAGGCACGACCCAGTACTTC; CDR3aa: CSVSVGAGGTTQYF
j_gene: TRBJ1-5; d_gene: TRBD1; abundance: -; v_gene: TRBV27; CDR3nt: TGTGCCAGCAGTAACAGGGGGGGGGGCAATCAGCCCCAGCATTTT; CDR3aa: CASSNRGGGNQPQHF
j_gene: TRBJ2-7; d_gene: TRBD1; abundance: few; v_gene: TRBV6-6; CDR3nt: TGTGCCAGCAGACGTCAACAGGGGGCTGGGCGCGAGCAGTACTTC; CDR3aa: CASRRQQGAGREQYF
j_gene: TRBJ2-7; d_gene: -; abundance: few; v_gene: TRBV11-3; CDR3nt: TGTGCCAGCAGCTACCGGGACGGGCGCTCCTACGAGCAGTACTTC; CDR3aa: CASSYRDGRSYEQYF
j_gene: TRBJ1-1; d_gene: -; abundance: -; v_gene: TRBV29-1; CDR3nt: TGCAGCGTTGATAAAGCCGGAACTGAAGCTTTCTTT; CDR3aa: CSVDKAGTEAFF
j_gene: TRBJ2-1; d_gene: -; abundance: large; v_gene: TRBV7-3; CDR3nt: TGTGCCAGCAGCACCCGCCCCGAGGAGCAGTTCTTC; CDR3aa: CASSTRPEEQFF
j_gene: TRBJ1-4; d_gene: -; abundance: medium-sized; v_gene: TRBV24-1; CDR3nt: TGTGCCACCAGTGACCCCACCACCCCCAATGAAAAACTGTTTTTT; CDR3aa: CATSDPTTPNEKLFF
j_gene: TRBJ2-7; d_gene: -; abundance: medium-sized; v_gene: TRBV20-1; CDR3nt: TGCAGTGCCTCAAACCGGAAGGAGCAGTACTTC; CDR3aa: CSASNRKEQYF
j_gene: TRBJ2-3; d_gene: TRBD2; abundance: medium-sized; v_gene: TRBV4-1; CDR3nt: TGCGCCAGCAGCCAAGCTTCTAGCGGGGGGGCATATTGGTCCCCAGATACGCAGTATTTT; CDR3aa: CASSQASSGGAYWSPDTQYF
j_gene: TRBJ2-1; d_gene: -; abundance: medium-sized; v_gene: TRBV28; CDR3nt: TGTGCCAGCAACCTCGCGGGGAATGAGCAGTTCTTC; CDR3aa: CASNLAGNEQFF
j_gene: TRBJ2-3; d_gene: TRBD2; abundance: large; v_gene: TRBV11-2; CDR3nt: TGTGCCAGCAGCCCAGTAGCGGGAGGCCTCACAGATACGCAGTATTTT; CDR3aa: CASSPVAGGLTDTQYF
j_gene: TRBJ2-7; d_gene: -; abundance: few; v_gene: TRBV29-1; CDR3nt: TGCAGCGTAGCAAAGGGTTCCGAGCAGTACTTC; CDR3aa: CSVAKGSEQYF
j_gene: TRBJ1-5; d_gene: -; abundance: -; v_gene: TRBV6-4; CDR3nt: TGTGCCAGCAGTTACTCGATGGGGGGCGGGCAGCCCCAGCATTTT; CDR3aa: CASSYSMGGGQPQHF
j_gene: TRBJ2-7; d_gene: -; abundance: -; v_gene: TRBV27; CDR3nt: TGTGCCAGCAGTCCCTCGGGGCCCGAGAACTACGAGCAGTACTTC; CDR3aa: CASSPSGPENYEQYF
j_gene: TRBJ1-1; d_gene: -; abundance: medium-sized; v_gene: TRBV5-5; CDR3nt: TGTGCCAGCAGCGCCCTCCGTGGGGTAACAGCTTTCTTT; CDR3aa: CASSALRGVTAFF
j_gene: TRBJ2-5; d_gene: -; abundance: -; v_gene: TRBV11-3; CDR3nt: TGTGCCAGCAGCACCGCCGTCGGGGAGACCCAGTACTTC; CDR3aa: CASSTAVGETQYF
j_gene: TRBJ2-2; d_gene: TRBD2; abundance: few; v_gene: TRBV11-3; CDR3nt: TGTGCCAGCAGCTTTACGGGGGGAATGGAAGAGGAGCTGTTTTTT; CDR3aa: CASSFTGGMEEELFF
j_gene: TRBJ2-2; d_gene: -; abundance: -; v_gene: TRBV6-5; CDR3nt: TGTGCCAGCAGTTACAATGTTGGCGGGCCCGGGGAGCTGTTTTTT; CDR3aa: CASSYNVGGPGELFF
j_gene: TRBJ1-2; d_gene: -; abundance: -; v_gene: TRBV10-3; CDR3nt: TGTGCCATCACCCCAGGGCCAGAAAGTAACTATGGCTACACCTTC; CDR3aa: CAITPGPESNYGYTF
j_gene: TRBJ1-1; d_gene: -; abundance: once; v_gene: TRBV7-3; CDR3nt: TGTGCCAGCAGCTTAAGAGACAGGACGGGTGAAGCTTTCTTT; CDR3aa: CASSLRDRTGEAFF
j_gene: TRBJ2-1; d_gene: TRBD1; abundance: -; v_gene: TRBV18; CDR3nt: TGTGCCAGCTCACCGGGACAGGGCAATGAGCAGTTCTTC; CDR3aa: CASSPGQGNEQFF
j_gene: TRBJ2-5; d_gene: -; abundance: -; v_gene: TRBV20-1; CDR3nt: TGCAGTGCTAGGGGGGGAGGGGGGGGGGAGACCCAGTACTTC; CDR3aa: CSARGGGGGETQYF
j_gene: TRBJ1-6; d_gene: -; abundance: medium-sized; v_gene: TRBV6-6; CDR3nt: TGTGCCAGCAGCCCCAGCGGGAACAATTCACCCCTCCACTTT; CDR3aa: CASSPSGNNSPLHF
j_gene: TRBJ2-3; d_gene: -; abundance: -; v_gene: TRBV5-1; CDR3nt: TGCGCCAGCAGTCGGTGGGGCGACACAGATACGCAGTATTTT; CDR3aa: CASSRWGDTDTQYF
j_gene: TRBJ2-7; d_gene: TRBD1; abundance: -; v_gene: TRBV20-1; CDR3nt: TGCAGTGCTACGTTGGACAGGGGCCTAACCTACGAGCAGTACTTC; CDR3aa: CSATLDRGLTYEQYF
j_gene: TRBJ1-1; d_gene: TRBD1; abundance: large; v_gene: TRBV6-1; CDR3nt: TGTGCCAGCAGCCAAGACAGGGACACTGAAGCTTTCTTT; CDR3aa: CASSQDRDTEAFF
j_gene: TRBJ2-1; d_gene: -; abundance: large; v_gene: TRBV7-3; CDR3nt: TGTGCCAGCAGCTGGGTGGGATTACCTGAGCAGTTCTTC; CDR3aa: CASSWVGLPEQFF
j_gene: TRBJ1-2; d_gene: TRBD1; abundance: once; v_gene: TRBV6-6; CDR3nt: TGTGCCAGCCGGGACAGGGTCTATGGCTACACCTTC; CDR3aa: CASRDRVYGYTF
j_gene: TRBJ2-1; d_gene: TRBD2; abundance: medium-sized; v_gene: TRBV18; CDR3nt: TGTGCCAGCTCGGGACTAGCGGGATGGAATGAGCAGTTCTTC; CDR3aa: CASSGLAGWNEQFF
j_gene: TRBJ2-1; d_gene: -; abundance: large; v_gene: TRBV6-1; CDR3nt: TGTGCCAGTTACTCCTACAATGAGCAGTTCTTC; CDR3aa: CASYSYNEQFF
j_gene: TRBJ2-5; d_gene: -; abundance: medium-sized; v_gene: TRBV25-1; CDR3nt: TGTGCCAGCATGGAGGTCGCCCAAGAGACCCAGTACTTC; CDR3aa: CASMEVAQETQYF